This T cell receptor (beta chain) was sequenced in a study of read filtering for tumor transcriptome and immune sequencing. Molecular barcoded adaptors covering alpha/delta and beta/gamma chains were used on roughly 400 ng RNA. Each CDR3 protein gets one entry after TCRdb re-called the reads with MiXCR. The sample has 25,000 to 35,000 distinct CDR3 sequences; 18% are singletons. Germline V gene data show CDR1 as SGHAT and CDR2 as FQNNGV. The CDR3 totals 13 residues. V was clipped by 2 bases and J by 9 bases, with 11 bases between them. Relative to its sample, this clonotype is medium-sized. Sequencing input: a population of CD138-negative cells sorted from bone marrow. The receptor comes from a donor at least 40 years old with multiple myeloma. The gene calls are TRBV11-2 and TRBJ2-1; D is ambiguous. CDR3 protein: CASSLSPGIEQFF. CDR3 DNA: TGTGCCAGCAGCTTAAGCCCAGGTATTGAGCAGTTCTTC. The full variable domain, its missing parts supplied by reference TRBV11-2 and TRBJ2-1, is EAGVAQSPRYKIIEKRQSVAFWCNPISGHATLYWYQQILGQGPKLLIQFQNNGVVDDSQLPKDRFSAERLKGVDSTLKIQPAKLEDSAVYLCASSLSPGIEQFFGPGTRLTVL.